This T cell receptor (beta chain) originates from a study of breast tumors, draining lymph nodes, adjacent tissues. Breast cancer patients provided tissue from their axillary draining lymph nodes. The CDR3 has 12 residues. Germline values: CDR1 DFQATT, CDR2 SNEGSKA (reference sequence). Between the trimmed V and J ends, which lost 2 bases and 3 bases, there was a span of 7 bases. This clonotype has a count of ten or more. Antigen unknown. Overall study results and limits: Tumor T cell lymph node origin was a supported hypothesis, not proven. Findings are consistent with lymph node origin and intratumoral expansion of most tumor T cells. Luminal-like breast cancer showed significantly higher tumor–nontumor repertoire similarity than basal-like. Tumors had less TCR diversity than lymph nodes, more than nontumor tissue.

TCRdb reprocessed the multiplex PCR reads with MiXCR, giving one entry per CDR3 protein. The sample yields roughly 130,000 distinct CDR3 sequences, roughly 21% seen once. This clonotype was obtained from a female donor with breast cancer. Some clones in this sample may be carry-over from other donors' samples. The J gene is TRBJ1-2, the V gene TRBV20-1; D uncertain. The sequencing input was axillary lymph node tissue. In DNA form, the CDR3 reads TGCAGTGCTAGACGCGGGGACTATGGCTACACCTTC. It specifies CSARRGDYGYTF.